The 28 T cell receptor beta chains listed next were all sequenced from one sample in a study of PD-1 blockade in classical Hodgkin lymphoma. Assay: immunoSEQ multiplex PCR; the TCRdb copy retains only in-frame clones and omits some. The sample shows over 45,000 clones, around 78% of them seen only once. Every patient experienced relapse after autologous stem cell transplantation, and brentuximab vedotin exposure varied. The source material was peripheral blood mononuclear cells (PBMCs), sampled before the second cycle of nivolumab. All receptors derive from a human donor with classical Hodgkin lymphoma.

This clone is deemed medium-sized. The genes are TRBV2 and TRBJ1-2; possible D gene TRBD1, 5 bases. Germline loops: CDR1 SNHLY, CDR2 FYNNEI. The CDR3 extends over 13 amino acids. Trimming removed 3 bases from V and 4 bases from J, with 9 bases in between. The CDR3 DNA is TGTGCCAGCAGTGAGGAGGGGATCTATGGCTACACCTTC. It translates to CASSEEGIYGYTF.

This clone was counted a single time. The rearrangement uses TRBV28 and TRBJ2-2; TRBD2 matches 9 bases. The CDR3 contains 16 residues. Germline V lookup: CDR1 MDHEN, CDR2 SYDVKM. V lost 3 bases, J lost 4 bases, and 6 bases stayed unmatched. The CDR3 region is CASSFGASGITGELFF. The DNA for the CDR3 is TGTGCCAGCAGTTTCGGGGCTAGCGGGATCACCGGGGAGCTGTTTTTT.

The chain carries TRBV18 and TRBJ1-2; D call uncertain. Germline CDR1 and CDR2: KGHSH and LQKENI. V gave up 0 bases and J gave up 6 bases, with 8 bases separating them. There are 13 residues in the CDR3. The CDR3 spells CASSPPEGNGYTF. CDR3 DNA: TGTGCCAGCTCACCACCCGAAGGGAATGGCTACACCTTC.

The V call is TRBV7-2, the J call TRBJ2-7, with D unresolved. This CDR3 is built from 16 residues. Trimming stripped 0 bases from V and 0 bases from J, with 12 bases between. Looked up from germline, CDR1 is SGHTA and CDR2 is FQGNSA. DNA of the CDR3: TGTGCCAGCAGCTTAGCCCCCGCGGTGACCTCCTACGAGCAGTACTTC. Amino acid sequence: CASSLAPAVTSYEQYF.

In DNA form, the CDR3 reads TGCGCCAGCAACTCAAAGGGGGCCGAGCAGTACTTC. This translates into CASNSKGAEQYF. J is TRBJ2-7 and V is TRBV10-2, with TRBD1 identical over 7 bases. Germline lookup yields CDR1 WSHSY and CDR2 SAAADI. CDR3 length equals 12 residues. J gave up 6 bases and V 7 bases, and 6 bases lay outside the gene matches.

The chain links TRBV5-1 to TRBJ2-1; D remains unclear. The germline V and J ends were trimmed by 0 bases and 1 base, with 8 bases remaining between them. The CDR3 runs to 15 residues. CDR1 and CDR2 from the germline V gene are SGHRS and YFSETQ. The CDR3 region has the DNA TGCGCCAGCAGCTTGGCGACCGCATCCTACAATGAGCAGTTCTTC. It specifies CASSLATASYNEQFF.

The V and J genes are TRBV19 and TRBJ2-5, with D tentatively TRBD2 (6 bases). From germline, CDR1 is LNHDA and CDR2 SQIVND (reference sequence). V gave up 8 bases and J gave up 4 bases, with 20 bases separating them. This CDR3 spans 15 amino acids. The CDR3 nucleotides read TGTGCCAGTGCAACGGAACGGGGGTTGCGAGAGACCCAGTACTTC. It specifies CASATERGLRETQYF.

V and J are TRBV6-5 and TRBJ1-4; tentatively, D is TRBD1 (6 bases). The CDR3 is made up of 15 amino acids. From germline, CDR1 is MNHEY and CDR2 SVGAGI. The germline V and J ends were trimmed by 6 bases and 0 bases, with 11 bases remaining between them. The CDR3 coding sequence is TGTGCCAGCAGGGCCAGGGGCTCAACTAATGAAAAACTGTTTTTT. This gives the protein CASRARGSTNEKLFF.

J is TRBJ1-3 and V is TRBV6-5; D is unclear. V dropped 0 bases and J dropped 8 bases, with 8 bases sitting between them. Looked up from germline, CDR1 is MNHEY and CDR2 is SVGAGI. The CDR3 totals 13 residues. The CDR3 loop reads CASSYSMAYTIYF. DNA for the CDR3: TGTGCCAGCAGTTACTCGATGGCCTACACCATATATTTT.

This clone was observed many times. The V call is TRBV6-6, the J call TRBJ1-5; D is ambiguous. CDR3 length: 13 amino acids. Germline V gene lookup returns CDR1 MNHNY and CDR2 SVGAGI (reference sequence). V lost 7 bases to trimming and J lost 2 bases, with 9 bases between them. The CDR3 DNA reads as TGTGCCAGCACCGGGGTGGGCAATCAGCCCCAGCATTTT. Translated, it gives CASTGVGNQPQHF.

This chain connects TRBV6-5 to TRBJ2-2, with 7 positions matching TRBD2. Germline CDR1 is MNHEY and CDR2 is SVGAGI. This CDR3 is 14 amino acids long. The J segment lost 4 bases and the V segment lost 6 bases, leaving 5 bases of the junction unmatched. The CDR3 loop is CASRGGPGTGELFF. CDR3 nucleotide sequence: TGTGCCAGCAGGGGAGGGCCGGGCACCGGGGAGCTGTTTTTT.

This chain uses TRBV5-5 with TRBJ2-4; D gene ambiguous. The germline CDR1 and CDR2 sequences are SGHKS and YYEKEE (reference sequence). Deletions cut 3 bases from V and 1 base from J, with 8 bases between. This CDR3 is built from 14 residues. CDR3 loop: CASSSEWAKNIQYF. The CDR3 region has the DNA TGTGCCAGCAGCTCGGAGTGGGCCAAAAACATTCAGTACTTC.

This rearrangement joins TRBV18 to TRBJ1-1, with no clear D. The CDR3 contains 15 residues. Germline V lookup: CDR1 KGHSH, CDR2 LQKENI. V was shortened by 6 bases and J by 3 bases, with 17 bases between the two germline ends. CDR3 protein: CASSLKWEGDTEAFF. CDR3 in DNA: TGTGCCAGCTCCTTAAAATGGGAAGGTGACACTGAAGCTTTCTTT.

This rearrangement joins TRBV11-2 to TRBJ1-5; 8 bases fit TRBD1. CDR1 SGHAT and CDR2 FQNNGV come from the germline V gene. V gave up 6 bases and J gave up 5 bases; unmatched junction bases: 6. The CDR3 is made up of 14 amino acids. CDR3 region: CASRPRDRYQPQHF. In DNA form, the CDR3 reads TGTGCCAGCAGGCCCCGGGACAGGTATCAGCCCCAGCATTTT.

V is TRBV6-6 and J is TRBJ2-3; D gene uncertain. This CDR3 region has 12 residues. The germline CDR1 and CDR2 sequences are MNHNY and SVGAGI (reference sequence). Trimming stripped 8 bases from V and 5 bases from J, with 11 bases between. The CDR3, as DNA: TGTGCCAGCGCGCAGAGAGAAGATACGCAGTATTTT. As protein: CASAQREDTQYF.

This chain uses TRBV2 with TRBJ1-1; 7 nucleotides agree with TRBD1. This CDR3 has 13 amino acids. V shed 6 bases, J shed 2 bases, and the junction held 3 bases outside the gene matches. CDR1 and CDR2 from the germline V gene are SNHLY and FYNNEI. CDR3 sequence (DNA): TGTGCCAGCAGGGGACAGATTAACACTGAAGCTTTCTTT. As protein: CASRGQINTEAFF. Full variable domain (outside the CDR3, taken from reference TRBV2 and TRBJ1-1): EPEVTQTPSHQVTQMGQEVILRCVPISNHLYFYWYRQILGQKVEFLVSFYNNEISEKSEIFDDQFSVERPDGSNFTLKIRSTKLEDSAMYFCASRGQINTEAFFGQGTRLTVV.

This clone occurred a few times. V is TRBV7-3 and J is TRBJ1-3; TRBD1 aligns across 7 bases. Germline CDR1 reads SGHTA; CDR2 reads FQGTGA. Trimming cost V 4 bases and J 2 bases; bases outside gene matches: 5. The CDR3 is 15 residues long. The DNA of the CDR3 is TGTGCCAGCAGCTCGCGGACAGGCCCTGGAAACACCATATATTTT. Protein: CASSSRTGPGNTIYF. The whole variable domain, remainder taken from reference TRBV7-3 and TRBJ1-3, is GAGVSQTPSNKVTEKGKYVELRCDPISGHTALYWYRQSLGQGPEFLIYFQGTGAADDSGLPNDRFFAVRPEGSVSTLKIQRTERGDSAVYLCASSSRTGPGNTIYFGEGSWLTVV.

V usage is TRBV5-1 and J usage is TRBJ2-5; D is tentatively TRBD1 or TRBD2 (6 bases each). There are 14 residues in the CDR3. Trimming shortened V by 1 base and J by 4 bases, and 11 bases separated the two germline ends. Germline V lookup: CDR1 SGHRS, CDR2 YFSETQ. The CDR3, as DNA: TGCGCCAGCAGCTTGAAGCCGGGGGCAGAGACCCAGTACTTC. Residues: CASSLKPGAETQYF.

The V gene is TRBV9, the J gene TRBJ2-3; 11 nucleotides agree with TRBD2. This CDR3 region has 16 residues. Germline trimming cut 4 bases from V and 3 bases from J; bases unmatched to any gene: 7. Germline V gives CDR1 SGDLS, CDR2 YYNGEE. The DNA for the CDR3 is TGTGCCAGCAGCACGATAGCGGGAGGGCCTACAGATACGCAGTATTTT. This sequence encodes CASSTIAGGPTDTQYF.

The chain has TRBV6-1 and TRBJ1-5, with D perhaps TRBD1 (6 bases). CDR1 and CDR2 (germline): MNHNS, SASEGT. Trimming removed 2 bases from V and 5 bases from J, with 19 bases in between. The CDR3 extends over 17 amino acids. The CDR3 coding sequence is TGTGCCAGCAGTGAAAGGCCTGGCAGGGGCACCCATCAGCCCCAGCATTTT. It specifies CASSERPGRGTHQPQHF.

The genes are TRBV18 and TRBJ1-1; possibly TRBD1 for D (6 bases). This CDR3 has 14 residues. Germline values: CDR1 KGHSH, CDR2 LQKENI. Trimming removed 5 bases from V and 1 base from J, with 11 bases in between. CDR3 residues: CASSSQGGNTEAFF. The CDR3 DNA follows: TGTGCCAGCTCATCACAGGGCGGGAACACTGAAGCTTTCTTT.

J is TRBJ2-1 and V is TRBV6-9; D possibly corresponds to TRBD2 (6 bases). The CDR3 runs 13 residues. CDR1 is MNHGY and CDR2 is SVAAGI in the germline V gene. V shed 8 bases and J shed 4 bases, with 12 bases lying between them. In DNA, the CDR3 is TGTGCCAGCGGGGTAGCGGTTTACAATGAGCAGTTCTTC. This codes for CASGVAVYNEQFF.

This clone has just a few counts. This rearrangement joins TRBV7-3 to TRBJ1-5; D not certain. Germline V CDR1 and CDR2: SGHTA, FQGTGA. Trimming shortened V by 5 bases and J by 1 base, and 6 bases separated the two germline ends. This CDR3 contains 13 residues. The CDR3 nucleotides read TGTGCCAGCAGCCCGGACAGCAATCAGCCCCAGCATTTT. As protein: CASSPDSNQPQHF.

This chain uses TRBV28 with TRBJ2-1; the match to TRBD2 covers 12 bases. Per the germline V gene, CDR1 is MDHEN and CDR2 is SYDVKM. The CDR3 is made up of 17 amino acids. The trim removed 6 bases at V and 6 bases at J, leaving 12 bases unmatched. The CDR3 region is CASSPLLAGGLGNEQFF. The CDR3, as DNA: TGTGCCAGCAGCCCCCTACTAGCGGGAGGACTTGGCAATGAGCAGTTCTTC.

This chain uses TRBV19 with TRBJ1-2; D gene ambiguous. The CDR3 runs 12 residues. Germline assignment: CDR1 LNHDA and CDR2 SQIVND (reference sequence). Trimming took off 6 bases at V and 5 bases at J, with 10 bases between the two ends. CDR3 nucleotides: TGTGCCAGTAGGTATTCGGTGTATGGCTACACCTTC. Its protein is CASRYSVYGYTF.

This clone was seen only a few times. This chain connects TRBV7-3 to TRBJ2-3; D ambiguous. Germline loops: CDR1 SGHTA, CDR2 FQGTGA. CDR3 length: 16 residues. The V gene lost 1 base and the J gene lost 0 bases, with 11 bases spanning the gap. The CDR3 reads CASSLRPTGSTDTQYF. The DNA for the CDR3 is TGTGCCAGCAGCTTAAGGCCGACGGGTAGCACAGATACGCAGTATTTT.

This chain uses TRBV7-9 with TRBJ2-1; TRBD1 matches 10 bases. The CDR3 totals 18 residues. V gave up 5 bases and J gave up 0 bases; unmatched junction bases: 10. In germline, CDR1 is SEHNR, CDR2 FQNEAQ (reference sequence). In DNA, the CDR3 is TGTGCCAGCAGCCCCCAAGGGACAGGGGAGAGCTCCTACAATGAGCAGTTCTTC. This encodes CASSPQGTGESSYNEQFF. The variable domain in full, with the rest retrieved from reference TRBV7-9 and TRBJ2-1, is DTGVSQNPRHKITKRGQNVTFRCDPISEHNRLYWYRQTLGQGPEFLTYFQNEAQLEKSRLLSDRFSAERPKGSFSTLEIQRTEQGDSAMYLCASSPQGTGESSYNEQFFGPGTRLTVL.

This clone was seen once. This chain links TRBV6-4 with TRBJ1-1; 8 bases line up with TRBD1. Germline assignment: CDR1 MRHNA and CDR2 SNTAGT. The CDR3 totals 14 residues. The V gene end was trimmed by 5 bases and the J gene end by 3 bases; junction bases not matched to a gene: 5. The CDR3 nucleotides are TGTGCCAGCAGTCGCGGACAGGGCTACACTGAAGCTTTCTTT. It yields the protein CASSRGQGYTEAFF.